These 30 T cell receptor beta chains were all obtained from the same sample, sequenced in a study of patients and donors after allogeneic stem cell transplantation. In TCRdb, the RT-PCR reads were re-called with MiXCR into one record per CDR3 protein. Counted here are hundreds of thousands of distinct CDR3 sequences, approximately 16% occurring once; the ten biggest clones make up 7% to 7.5%. The sample consisted of blood, either unsorted or a sorted T cell fraction (not recorded which). These TCRs come from a human donor who was either an allogeneic HSCT recipient or a stem cell or donor lymphocyte infusion donor (not recorded which). It is not recorded whose cells these are; they may come from a transplant donor.

This clonotype has just a few counts. This chain connects TRBV7-8 to TRBJ2-5; D possibly uses TRBD1 or TRBD2 (5 bases each). V lost 5 bases to trimming and J lost 3 bases, with 16 bases between them. The germline CDR1 and CDR2 sequences are SGHVS and FQNEAQ. The length of the CDR3 is 15 residues. The CDR3 nucleotides read TGTGCCAGCAGCCCAGCTCCCTTGGGGGAAGAGACCCAGTACTTC. Translation: CASSPAPLGEETQYF.

This clonotype was picked up a small number of times. The chain couples TRBV7-2 to TRBJ2-1, with D hard to call. Trimming took 2 bases from V and 2 from J, leaving 10 bases between them. Germline V gene lookup returns CDR1 SGHTA and CDR2 FQGNSA. The CDR3 length is 15 residues. As DNA, the CDR3 is TGTGCCAGCAGCTTACAAGTTGGCCCCTACAATGAGCAGTTCTTC. Translated: CASSLQVGPYNEQFF.

This chain uses TRBV5-1 with TRBJ1-1, with no clear D. The V gene's germline CDR1 is SGHRS and CDR2 YFSETQ. The CDR3 sequence is 12 residues long. Trimming stripped 0 bases from V and 10 bases from J, with 10 bases between. The CDR3 coding sequence is TGCGCCAGCAGCTTGGTGGGTCCCCCAGCTTTCTTT. It translates to CASSLVGPPAFF.

This clonotype was found a few times. The genes are TRBV24-1 and TRBJ1-5; D possibly corresponds to TRBD1 (5 bases). Germline V gives CDR1 KGHDR, CDR2 SFDVKD. Trimming shortened V by 5 bases and J by 6 bases, and 10 bases separated the two germline ends. This CDR3 contains 13 residues. The CDR3 coding sequence is TGTGCCACCAGTGGGGGGAGAGGTCAGCCCCAGCATTTT. It translates to CATSGGRGQPQHF.

J is TRBJ2-7 and V is TRBV20-1, with 7 bases fitting TRBD2. The junction had 2 bases not matched to a gene; V was cut back by 0 bases and J by 0 bases. The CDR3 is 14 residues long. The germline V gene has CDR1 DFQATT and CDR2 SNEGSKA (reference sequence). CDR3: CSARDRDYSYEQYF. CDR3 sequence (DNA): TGCAGTGCTAGAGACCGGGACTACTCCTACGAGCAGTACTTC.

This clonotype was seen more than once but under ten times. The J gene is TRBJ2-2, the V gene TRBV18, with D maybe TRBD1 (7 bases). CDR3 length: 16 amino acids. The ends were cut back, 3 bases at V and 4 bases at J, with 15 bases in the middle. Germline loops: CDR1 KGHSH, CDR2 LQKENI. CDR3 region: CASSPRNRGGTGELFF. The CDR3 DNA reads as TGTGCCAGCTCACCCCGGAACAGGGGAGGCACCGGGGAGCTGTTTTTT.

This clonotype was seen a few times. The CDR3: CASSLLARGQGEAFF. The CDR3 DNA reads as TGTGCCAGCAGCCTTCTCGCCCGGGGCCAAGGTGAAGCTTTCTTT. The genes are TRBV12-3 or TRBV12-4 and TRBJ1-1, with D possibly TRBD1 on 5 matching bases. CDR3 length: 15 residues. V lost 6 bases and J lost 7, with 21 bases in between.

This clonotype has just a few counts. The rearrangement joins TRBV12-3 or TRBV12-4 to TRBJ1-3; D possibly corresponds to TRBD1 (6 bases). V lost 7 bases, J lost 2 bases, and 12 bases lay in between. There are 14 residues in the CDR3. The CDR3 DNA reads TGTGCCAGCATCTGGAGACAGGCTGGAAACACCATATATTTT. Amino acid sequence: CASIWRQAGNTIYF.

A single count supports this clonotype. The chain combines TRBV6-5 with TRBJ2-1; a weak D match, TRBD2 (6 bases). CDR3 length: 17 residues. Germline assignment: CDR1 MNHEY and CDR2 SVGAGI. V was shortened by 2 bases and J by 0 bases, with 14 bases between the two germline ends. CDR3: CASSYIRRGSSYNEQFF. CDR3 sequence (DNA): TGTGCCAGCAGTTACATTCGGAGGGGTAGCTCCTACAATGAGCAGTTCTTC.

This sequence joins TRBV20-1 and TRBJ2-3; 7 bases line up with TRBD2. CDR1 and CDR2 from the germline V gene are DFQATT and SNEGSKA (reference sequence). The CDR3 runs 17 residues. V gave up 0 bases and J gave up 6 bases; unmatched junction bases: 15. The DNA for the CDR3 is TGCAGTGCTAGAGATCTGGTCGGGAGGCCAACCCCCGATACGCAGTATTTT. This gives the protein CSARDLVGRPTPDTQYF.

This clonotype was detected a few times. A read error may be the cause here, since a much bigger clone is one base away. The V call is TRBV7-9, the J call TRBJ2-2; no definite D call. The V end lost 6 bases, the J end lost 2 bases, and 4 bases lay between the germline ends. The CDR3 has 12 residues. The V gene's germline CDR1 is SEHNR and CDR2 FQNEAQ (reference sequence). The CDR3 loop reads CASSYNTGELFF. CDR3 bases: TGTGCCAGCAGTTATAACACCGGGGAGCTGTTTTTT.

J is TRBJ2-2 and V is TRBV7-3; D is uncertain. The CDR3 totals 14 residues. In germline, CDR1 is SGHTA, CDR2 FQGTGA. V was trimmed by 6 bases and J by 1 base, leaving 9 bases between them. The CDR3 region has the DNA TGTGCCAGCAGGGAAGCTGGGAACACCGGGGAGCTGTTTTTT. This encodes CASREAGNTGELFF.

This rearrangement joins TRBV10-3 to TRBJ1-2; tentative D call: TRBD1 (6 bases). Trimming left V 6 bases short and J 7 bases short, with 18 bases between. This CDR3 region has 14 residues. Germline CDR1 is ENHRY and CDR2 is SYGVKD. The CDR3 sequence: CAISPRGQGIGYTF. The CDR3, as DNA: TGTGCCATCAGCCCAAGAGGGCAGGGGATTGGCTACACCTTC.

The CDR3 coding sequence is TGCAGCGTTCGCTTCGCATTTCGGGAGGGCTACACCTTC. It codes for CSVRFAFREGYTF. The chain links TRBV29-1 to TRBJ1-2; D not certain. The V and J ends lost 5 bases and 8 bases respectively, with 18 bases between them. Germline V gene data show CDR1 as SQVTM and CDR2 as ANQGSEA. CDR3 size: 13 residues.

Only a few counts were recorded for this clonotype. V usage is TRBV7-7 and J usage is TRBJ2-3, with D maybe TRBD2 (6 bases). The germline gives CDR1 SSHAT, CDR2 FNYEAQ (reference sequence). The CDR3 runs to 13 residues. The CDR3 here is CASGLMGTDTQYF. CDR3 bases: TGTGCTAGCGGACTGATGGGAACAGATACGCAGTATTTT.

This clonotype was detected many times. CDR3 sequence reads: CSAPPAGGADTQYF. Written as DNA, the CDR3 is TGCAGTGCTCCCCCAGCGGGGGGGGCAGATACGCAGTATTTT. The chain couples TRBV20-1 to TRBJ2-3, with TRBD2 matching over 10 bases. The CDR3 is 14 amino acids. The J segment lost 4 bases and the V segment lost 5 bases, leaving 6 bases of the junction unmatched. Germline CDR1 and CDR2: DFQATT and SNEGSKA (reference sequence).

The CDR3 DNA follows: TGTGCCAGCAGGGAGGGGCTAGGCACAGATACGCAGTATTTT. Translated, it gives CASREGLGTDTQYF. The chain combines TRBV4-2 with TRBJ2-3; possible D gene TRBD2, 6 bases. The germline V and J ends were trimmed by 6 bases and 1 base, with 11 bases remaining between them. The germline gives CDR1 LGHNA, CDR2 YNFKEQ. The CDR3 is 14 residues long.

This clonotype was seen more than once but under ten times. The chain is built from TRBV20-1 and TRBJ2-3, with D perhaps TRBD2 (6 bases). Germline CDR1 DFQATT, CDR2 SNEGSKA (reference sequence). Trimming stripped 4 bases from V and 3 bases from J, with 17 bases between. This CDR3 spans 15 amino acids. The DNA for the CDR3 is TGCAGTGCTATCCGGGACTCAGGAAGGACAGATACGCAGTATTTT. Residues: CSAIRDSGRTDTQYF.

The chain links TRBV4-2 to TRBJ2-7; D is perhaps TRBD1 (5 bases). This CDR3 comprises 14 residues. V was pared by 6 bases and J by 1 base, with 13 bases between. Germline CDR1 LGHNA, CDR2 YNFKEQ. CDR3 sequence reads: CASRLSQGSYEQYF. DNA of the CDR3: TGTGCCAGCAGGCTATCCCAGGGTTCCTACGAGCAGTACTTC.

The V and J genes are TRBV27 and TRBJ1-5; no reliable D call. CDR3 size: 13 residues. Germline lookup yields CDR1 MNHEY and CDR2 SMNVEV (reference sequence). Trimming removed 2 bases at V and 6 bases at J, with 8 bases between. CDR3 region: CASSLGSGQPQHF. CDR3 bases: TGTGCCAGCAGTTTAGGGTCCGGTCAGCCCCAGCATTTT.

A few counts support this clonotype. This rearrangement joins TRBV5-5 to TRBJ2-7; 12 bases are shared with TRBD1. J lost 5 bases, V lost 0 bases, and 6 bases had no gene match. Germline assignment: CDR1 SGHKS and CDR2 YYEKEE (reference sequence). This CDR3 has 16 residues. The CDR3 coding sequence is TGTGCCAGCAGCTTGGGGGGACAGGGGGCTCTGGACGAGCAGTACTTC. Translating gives CASSLGGQGALDEQYF.

This chain joins TRBV25-1 and TRBJ2-1, with D unclear. V was pared by 4 bases and J by 8 bases, with 9 bases between. Germline CDR1 and CDR2: MGHDK and SYGVNS. The CDR3 length is 12 residues. In DNA form, the CDR3 reads TGTGCCAGCAGTGGTCCCGGTGATGAGCAGTTCTTC. This encodes CASSGPGDEQFF.

This sequence joins TRBV7-3 and TRBJ2-3; 11 bases are shared with TRBD1. The CDR3 has 16 amino acids. V lost 5 bases and J lost 2; bases outside the gene matches: 6. Germline values: CDR1 SGHTA, CDR2 FQGTGA. The CDR3 DNA follows: TGTGCCAGCAGCCCCGGGACAGGGGGTCCCACAGATACGCAGTATTTT. Protein sequence: CASSPGTGGPTDTQYF.

The chain joins TRBV4-2 to TRBJ1-1, with D possibly being TRBD1 (6 bases). The germline V gene has CDR1 LGHNA and CDR2 YNFKEQ. This CDR3 is built from 16 residues. The V end lost 1 base, the J end lost 0 bases, and 12 bases lay between the germline ends. CDR3 sequence (DNA): TGTGCCAGCAGCCAAGCTGGGGGCTTGCTGAACACTGAAGCTTTCTTT. Amino acid sequence: CASSQAGGLLNTEAFF.

The genes are TRBV5-1 and TRBJ1-2; 7 nucleotides match TRBD1. Germline loops: CDR1 SGHRS, CDR2 YFSETQ. The CDR3 length is 14 residues. V shed 4 bases, J shed 2 bases, and the junction held 5 bases outside the gene matches. The CDR3 loop reads CASSRSTGNYGYTF. The CDR3 DNA follows: TGCGCCAGCAGCCGTTCGACAGGGAACTATGGCTACACCTTC. Complete variable domain (other parts from reference TRBV5-1 and TRBJ1-2): KAGVTQTPRYLIKTRGQQVTLSCSPISGHRSVSWYQQTPGQGLQFLFEYFSETQRNKGNFPGRFSGRQFSNSRSEMNVSTLELGDSALYLCASSRSTGNYGYTFGSGTRLTVV.

This clonotype showed up many times. As DNA, the CDR3 is TGTGCCAGCAGCTTAGCCCAACTAGCGGGAGCTGAGCAGTTCTTC. As protein: CASSLAQLAGAEQFF. The chain links TRBV7-9 to TRBJ2-1; TRBD2 agrees at 11 bases. CDR3 length: 15 residues. Germline V gene data show CDR1 as SEHNR and CDR2 as FQNEAQ (reference sequence). The junction had 4 bases not matched to a gene; V was cut back by 0 bases and J by 9 bases.

On this clonotype: A read error may account for a junction end that differs from germline. V gene TRBV20-1 combines with J gene TRBJ2-7; D perhaps matches TRBD2 (6 bases). From germline, CDR1 is DFQATT and CDR2 SNEGSKA (reference sequence). CDR3 length: 13 residues. In nucleotides, the CDR3 is TGCAGTCCTAGAGATGGGCTGCGGGGTGAGCAGTACTTC. Its translation: CSPRDGLRGEQYF.

This clonotype was seen more than once but under ten times. The chain combines TRBV11-3 with TRBJ2-2; no definite D call. From germline, CDR1 is SGHNT and CDR2 YENEEA. CDR3 length: 16 residues. Trimming cost V 2 bases and J 4 bases, with 14 bases left between them. CDR3 sequence reads: CASSLRWGTVTGELFF. Here the CDR3 DNA reads TGTGCCAGCAGCTTAAGGTGGGGAACAGTCACCGGGGAGCTGTTTTTT. The variable domain in full, with the rest retrieved from reference TRBV11-3 and TRBJ2-2, is EAGVVQSPRYKIIEKKQPVAFWCNPISGHNTLYWYLQNLGQGPELLIRYENEEAVDDSQLPKDRFSAERLKGVDSTLKIQPAELGDSAVYLCASSLRWGTVTGELFFGEGSRLTVL.

This chain joins TRBV11-2 and TRBJ1-6; D not certain. Germline loops: CDR1 SGHAT, CDR2 FQNNGV. V lost 4 bases, J lost 14 bases, and 15 bases lay in between. The CDR3 covers 13 residues. The DNA of the CDR3 is TGTGCCAGCAGCTCAGGCCTATCCTTGGCCCTCCACTTT. It codes for CASSSGLSLALHF.

This clonotype showed up just a few times. The chain is built from TRBV20-1 and TRBJ2-1; possible D gene TRBD1, 5 bases. CDR1 and CDR2 (germline): DFQATT, SNEGSKA (reference sequence). This CDR3 has 12 residues. The germline V and J ends were trimmed by 4 bases and 8 bases, with 12 bases remaining between them. CDR3: CSAKGFSDEQFF. CDR3 bases: TGCAGTGCTAAGGGGTTCTCCGATGAGCAGTTCTTC.